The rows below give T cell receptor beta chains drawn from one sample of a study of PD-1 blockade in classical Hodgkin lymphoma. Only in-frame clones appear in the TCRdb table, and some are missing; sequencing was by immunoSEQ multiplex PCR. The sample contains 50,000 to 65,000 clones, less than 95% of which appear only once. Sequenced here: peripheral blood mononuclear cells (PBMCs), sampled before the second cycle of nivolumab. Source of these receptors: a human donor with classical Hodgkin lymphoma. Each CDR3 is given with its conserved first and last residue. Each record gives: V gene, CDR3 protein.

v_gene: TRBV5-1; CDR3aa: CASSLTQPSYGYTF
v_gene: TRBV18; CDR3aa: CASSPRTGSTDTQYF
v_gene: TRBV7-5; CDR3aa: CARSLDPRQNSPLHF
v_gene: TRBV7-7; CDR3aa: CASSSGTGVTDTQYF
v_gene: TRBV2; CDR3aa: CASSEGAATNEKLFF
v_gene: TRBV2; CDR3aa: CASSRATDTQYF
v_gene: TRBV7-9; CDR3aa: CATFTGELFF
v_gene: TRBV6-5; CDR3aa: CASSYAPGSGHLYF
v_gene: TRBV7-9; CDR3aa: CASNLSNTYSNQPQHF
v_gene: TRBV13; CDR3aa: CASSLGGQALNYEQYF
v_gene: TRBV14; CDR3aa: CASSPRVYQETQYF
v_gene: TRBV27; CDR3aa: CASSFGSRRDTEAFF
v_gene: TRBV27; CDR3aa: CASRGGTSGYYNEQFF
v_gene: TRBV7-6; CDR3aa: CASSLDPGKSNQPQHF
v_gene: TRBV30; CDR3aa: CAWSVWSGVTEAFF
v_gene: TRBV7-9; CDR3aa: CASSWGQGLSEQFF
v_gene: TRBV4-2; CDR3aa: CASSIQEPTGELFF
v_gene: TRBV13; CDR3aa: CASSSRPPGSGTEAFF
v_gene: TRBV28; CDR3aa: CASGDSALNTEAFF
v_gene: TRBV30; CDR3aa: CAWSFGYSSGNTIYF
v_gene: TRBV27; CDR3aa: CASSLLGAGETQYF
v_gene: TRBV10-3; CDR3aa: CAISALSTGELFF
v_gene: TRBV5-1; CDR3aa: CASSLVKGYGYTF
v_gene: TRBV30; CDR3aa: CAWSEGQANSQETQYF
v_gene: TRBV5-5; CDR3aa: CASTKYNEQFF
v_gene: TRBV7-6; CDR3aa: CASSLVPGGEYSRNTQYF
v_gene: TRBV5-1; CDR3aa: CASSLDPGVLDEQYF
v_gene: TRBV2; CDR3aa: CASSATSASSYNEQFF
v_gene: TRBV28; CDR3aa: CASSLMVAGKIEQFF
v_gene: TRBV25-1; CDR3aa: CASSESDTYTEAFF
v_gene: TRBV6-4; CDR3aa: CASRKRAEGSGSTDTQYF